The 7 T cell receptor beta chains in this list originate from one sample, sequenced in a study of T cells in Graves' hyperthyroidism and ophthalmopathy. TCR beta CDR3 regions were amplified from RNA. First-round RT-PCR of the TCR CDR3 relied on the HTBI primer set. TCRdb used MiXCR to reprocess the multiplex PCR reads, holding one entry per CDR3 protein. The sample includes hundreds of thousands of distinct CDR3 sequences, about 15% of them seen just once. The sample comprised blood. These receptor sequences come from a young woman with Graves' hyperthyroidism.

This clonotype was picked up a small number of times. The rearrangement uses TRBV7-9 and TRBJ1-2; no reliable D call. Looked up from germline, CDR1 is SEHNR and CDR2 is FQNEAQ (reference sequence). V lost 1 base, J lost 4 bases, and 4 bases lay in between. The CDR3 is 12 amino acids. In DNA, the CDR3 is TGTGCCAGCAGCTTAGTGGGCTATGGCTACACCTTC. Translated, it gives CASSLVGYGYTF.

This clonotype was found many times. The CDR3 DNA reads TGTGCCAGCAGTGAAGCGTCCAGGCAGGGTGGCTCACCCCTCCACTTT. Protein: CASSEASRQGGSPLHF. The chain carries TRBV2 and TRBJ1-6; a possible D gene is TRBD1 (5 bases). V shed 0 bases and J shed 10 bases, with 16 bases lying between them. Germline CDR1 and CDR2: SNHLY and FYNNEI. This CDR3 is built from 16 residues. Combining the CDR3 with reference TRBV2 and TRBJ1-6 gives the whole variable domain EPEVTQTPSHQVTQMGQEVILRCVPISNHLYFYWYRQILGQKVEFLVSFYNNEISEKSEIFDDQFSVERPDGSNFTLKIRSTKLEDSAMYFCASSEASRQGGSPLHFGNGTRLTVT.

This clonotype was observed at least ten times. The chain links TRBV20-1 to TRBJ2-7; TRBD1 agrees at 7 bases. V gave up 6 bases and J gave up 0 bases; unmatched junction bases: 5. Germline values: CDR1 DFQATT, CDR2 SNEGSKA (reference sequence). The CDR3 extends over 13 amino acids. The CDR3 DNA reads TGCAGTGCCTCCGGGACAGACTCCTACGAGCAGTACTTC. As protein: CSASGTDSYEQYF.

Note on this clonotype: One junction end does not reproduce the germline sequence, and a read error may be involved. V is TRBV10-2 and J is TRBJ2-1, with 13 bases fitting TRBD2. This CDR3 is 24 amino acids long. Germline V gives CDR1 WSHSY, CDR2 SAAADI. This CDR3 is CASSVVFWIRPGLAGAGSYNEQLF. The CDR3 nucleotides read TGCGCCAGCAGTGTAGTGTTTTGGATCCGGCCTGGACTAGCGGGAGCGGGATCCTACAATGAGCAGTTGTTC.

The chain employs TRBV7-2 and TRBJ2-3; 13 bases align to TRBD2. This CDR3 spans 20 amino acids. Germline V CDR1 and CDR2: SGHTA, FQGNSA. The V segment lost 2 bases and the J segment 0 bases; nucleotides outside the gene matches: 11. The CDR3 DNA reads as TGTGCCAGCAGCTTACTTGTTTGGACTAGCGGGGGCCCAAGCACAGATACGCAGTATTTT. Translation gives CASSLLVWTSGGPSTDTQYF.

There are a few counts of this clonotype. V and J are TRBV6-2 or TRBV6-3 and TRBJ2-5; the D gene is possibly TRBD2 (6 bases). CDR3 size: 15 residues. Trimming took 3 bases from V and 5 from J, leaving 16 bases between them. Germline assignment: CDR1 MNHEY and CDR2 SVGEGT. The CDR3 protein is CASSYSLGSAETQYF. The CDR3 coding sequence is TGTGCCAGCAGTTATTCTCTCGGGAGTGCGGAGACCCAGTACTTC.

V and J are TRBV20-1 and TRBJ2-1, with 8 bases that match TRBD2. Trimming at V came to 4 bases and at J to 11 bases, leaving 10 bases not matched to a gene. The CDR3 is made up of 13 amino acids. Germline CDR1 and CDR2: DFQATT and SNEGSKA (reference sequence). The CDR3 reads CSAKTPGTRKQFF. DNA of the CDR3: TGCAGTGCTAAGACGCCCGGGACTAGAAAGCAGTTCTTC.